The 9 T cell receptor beta chains listed next were all sequenced from one sample in a study of blood T cell repertoires in COVID-19. TCRdb's table, derived via immunoSEQ multiplex PCR, lists solely in-frame clones and lacks some. The top ten hold over 13% of the sample, which has some 200,000 clones, about 88% seen once. The sequenced sample consisted of peripheral blood. The source is a man in his thirties or forties with active or convalescent COVID-19.

The V gene is TRBV7-6, the J gene TRBJ2-2, with D possibly TRBD2 on 6 matching bases. Germline V gene sequence: CDR1 SGHVS, CDR2 FNYEAQ. The CDR3 consists of 16 residues. Trimming left V 8 bases short and J 3 bases short, with 19 bases between. The CDR3, as DNA: TGTGCCAGCGCTCGCTCGCCGGGGGAATACACCGGGGAGCTGTTTTTT. Translating it yields CASARSPGEYTGELFF.

The V call is TRBV30, the J call TRBJ1-2, with a possible D match to TRBD1 (6 bases). The V gene lost 8 bases and the J gene lost 3 bases, with 10 bases spanning the gap. Germline CDR1 and CDR2: GTSNPN and SVGIG (reference sequence). The CDR3 contains 11 residues. The CDR3 DNA sequence: TGTGCCCGGGCAGGGGACTATGGCTACACCTTC. Protein: CARAGDYGYTF.

The chain couples TRBV5-8 to TRBJ2-5; 9 bases align to TRBD1. Germline V gives CDR1 SGHTS, CDR2 YDEGEE. The CDR3 is 15 amino acids. Trimming removed 2 bases from V and 5 bases from J; junction bases left unmatched: 7. CDR3 region: CASSLQGAVWETQYF. The DNA for the CDR3 is TGTGCCAGCAGCTTACAGGGGGCGGTTTGGGAGACCCAGTACTTC.

A remark on this clone: Within the sample, other DNA sequences also encode this same CDR3. The chain recombines TRBV29-1 with TRBJ1-1; 7 bases are a match to TRBD1. The J segment lost 6 bases and the V segment lost 3 bases, leaving 4 bases of the junction unmatched. The germline V gene has CDR1 SQVTM and CDR2 ANQGSEA. This CDR3 is built from 12 residues. The CDR3 DNA sequence: TGCAGCGTTGACAGGGGGTCGGCTGAAGCTTTCTTT. This gives the protein CSVDRGSAEAFF.

This chain uses TRBV5-4 with TRBJ2-1; 10 nucleotides agree with TRBD2. Germline assignment: CDR1 SGHNT and CDR2 YYREEE (reference sequence). Germline trimming cut 5 bases from V and 1 base from J; bases unmatched to any gene: 9. The CDR3 has 17 residues. CDR3 loop: CASSLEPTSGSYNEQFF. In DNA, the CDR3 is TGTGCCAGCAGTCTGGAGCCGACTAGCGGGTCCTACAATGAGCAGTTCTTC.

The chain has TRBV12-3 or TRBV12-4 and TRBJ2-7, with TRBD2 matching 7 bases. The CDR3 has 13 amino acids. J gave up 2 bases and V 6 bases, and 4 bases lay outside the gene matches. The CDR3 DNA is TGTGCCAGCAGCCTGAGCGGGGCCTACGAGCAGTACTTC. This codes for CASSLSGAYEQYF.

The chain employs TRBV30 and TRBJ1-1, with a tentative D call TRBD1 (5 bases). The V end was cut by 7 bases, the J end by 2 bases, with 14 bases between. The CDR3 sequence is 13 residues long. The germline CDR1 and CDR2 sequences are GTSNPN and SVGIG (reference sequence). The chain's CDR3 is CASERRDNTEAFF. The CDR3 nucleotides are TGTGCCTCCGAACGCAGGGATAACACTGAAGCTTTCTTT.

The gene calls are TRBV18 and TRBJ2-7; a weak D match, TRBD2 (5 bases). CDR3 size: 14 residues. Germline assignment: CDR1 KGHSH and CDR2 LQKENI. V shed 6 bases and J shed 4 bases, with 16 bases lying between them. CDR3 DNA sequence: TGTGCCAGCTCCCCGGACTCCCCCCGGTACGAGCAGTACTTC. This translates into CASSPDSPRYEQYF.

This chain connects TRBV12-5 to TRBJ1-1; D may be TRBD1 (5 bases). V lost 6 bases and J 0 bases, leaving 11 bases between the germline ends. The CDR3 extends over 14 amino acids. Germline V gives CDR1 LGHNT, CDR2 FRNRAP. DNA for the CDR3: TGTGCTAGTGGATGGGGCGGATTGAACACTGAAGCTTTCTTT. The encoded protein is CASGWGGLNTEAFF.